The 9 T cell receptor beta chains below all came from one sample that was sequenced in a study of CXCR3-negative and CXCR3-positive naive CD8 T cells. TRB cDNA was prepared as libraries by UMI-labeled 5' RACE. TCRdb re-called the 5' RACE reads and shows each CDR3 protein once, DNA omitted. This listing includes fewer than 80,000 distinct CDR3 sequences. The specimen sequenced was naive CXCR3- CD8+ T cells from blood. Subset noted: CD45RO-CCR7+CD27+CD95- naive CD8+ T cells lacking CXCR3 (TNR3-). Receptor source: a human donor in good health. Some clones in this sample may be carry-over from other donors' samples.

The chain uses TRBV18 and TRBJ2-7; the TCRdb call, TRBD1, lacks DNA for checking. Germline V lookup: CDR1 KGHSH, CDR2 LQKENI. The CDR3 runs 12 residues. The CDR3 loop is CASLDSHYEQYF.

The chain employs TRBV2 and TRBJ1-2; the D gene TCRdb calls, TRBD1, cannot be checked with no DNA. The CDR3 contains 13 residues. CDR1 SNHLY and CDR2 FYNNEI come from the germline V gene. The CDR3 protein is CASRGQGMDGYTF.

V and J are TRBV20-1 and TRBJ2-1; TCRdb picks TRBD2, but there is no DNA to check that call. CDR1 DFQATT and CDR2 SNEGSKA come from the germline V gene (reference sequence). The CDR3 has 16 residues. The CDR3 loop reads CSARDLMGTSYNEQFF.

The genes are TRBV20-1 and TRBJ2-7; the D gene TCRdb calls, TRBD1, cannot be checked with no DNA. Germline V CDR1 and CDR2: DFQATT, SNEGSKA (reference sequence). This CDR3 has 14 residues. The CDR3 sequence is CSARDDRGLNEQYF.

This sequence joins TRBV28 and TRBJ1-4; TCRdb's D gene call, TRBD1, goes unchecked for lack of DNA. Germline V gene sequence: CDR1 MDHEN, CDR2 SYDVKM. The length of the CDR3 is 16 residues. This CDR3 is CASSPGGGVVNEKLFF. Full variable domain (outside the CDR3, taken from reference TRBV28 and TRBJ1-4): DVKVTQSSRYLVKRTGEKVFLECVQDMDHENMFWYRQDPGLGLRLIYFSYDVKMKEKGDIPEGYSVSREKKERFSLILESASTNQTSMYLCASSPGGGVVNEKLFFGSGTQLSVL.

The chain links TRBV12-3 or TRBV12-4 to TRBJ2-7; TCRdb proposes TRBD2, but this gene call is untestable without DNA. CDR3 length equals 12 residues. CDR3 sequence reads: CASRQGGHEQYF.

The chain carries TRBV7-2 and TRBJ2-1; TCRdb picks TRBD1, but there is no DNA to check that call. Germline lookup yields CDR1 SGHTA and CDR2 FQGNSA. CDR3 size: 16 residues. CDR3 sequence: CASSSGDRAPYNEQFF.

The rearrangement links TRBV27 to TRBJ2-5; the D call of TRBD1 rests on TCRdb alone, since no DNA is present to check it. CDR1 and CDR2 from the germline V gene are MNHEY and SMNVEV (reference sequence). The CDR3 spans 14 residues. CDR3 loop: CASSLRGPMETQYF.

The chain has TRBV20-1 and TRBJ2-5; with no DNA, the TCRdb D assignment of TRBD2 cannot be verified. The germline CDR1 and CDR2 sequences are DFQATT and SNEGSKA (reference sequence). CDR3 size: 16 residues. This CDR3 is CSARGLAGGYQETQYF.